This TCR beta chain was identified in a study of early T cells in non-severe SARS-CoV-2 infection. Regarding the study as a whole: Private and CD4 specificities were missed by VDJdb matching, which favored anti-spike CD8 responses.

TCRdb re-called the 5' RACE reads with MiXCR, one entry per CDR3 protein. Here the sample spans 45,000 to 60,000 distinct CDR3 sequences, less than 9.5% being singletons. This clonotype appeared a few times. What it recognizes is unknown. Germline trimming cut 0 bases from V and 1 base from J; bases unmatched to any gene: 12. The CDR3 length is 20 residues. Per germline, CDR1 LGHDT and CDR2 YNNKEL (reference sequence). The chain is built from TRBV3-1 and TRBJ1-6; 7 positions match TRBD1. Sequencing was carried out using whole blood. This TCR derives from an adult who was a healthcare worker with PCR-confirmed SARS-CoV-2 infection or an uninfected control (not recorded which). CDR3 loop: CASSQDRDRGSSSYNSPLHF. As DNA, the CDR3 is TGTGCCAGCAGCCAAGATCGGGACAGAGGGTCGAGTTCCTATAATTCACCCCTCCACTTT.